These 28 T cell receptor beta chains came from one sample sequenced in a study of blood T cell repertoires in COVID-19 (dated by TCRdb to 2020 to 2022). Receptors were amplified or captured by the immunoSEQ multiplex PCR assay. TCRdb carries this immuneACCESS record with in-frame sequences only. Its versions omit some clonotypes, under half of them owing to an unresolved V gene in the studies checked, with the rest unexplained. Recorded for this sample are about 200,000 clones; roughly 90% of them occurred a single time. In total, the top ten clones hold about 0.58% of the sample. The sample taken for sequencing was peripheral blood. These receptor sequences come from a man over 45 with acute or convalescent COVID-19.

This sequence joins TRBV28 and TRBJ1-2, with D hard to call. V was shortened by 7 bases and J by 5 bases, with 11 bases between the two germline ends. The CDR3 is made up of 12 amino acids. CDR1 and CDR2 from the germline V gene are MDHEN and SYDVKM. The CDR3 protein is CASTQALYGYTF. As DNA, the CDR3 is TGTGCCAGCACCCAGGCCCTATATGGCTACACCTTC.

This clone has a handful of counts. The chain links TRBV7-9 to TRBJ2-7; TRBD1 matches at 9 bases. The CDR3 spans 15 residues. Germline V gene lookup returns CDR1 SEHNR and CDR2 FQNEAQ (reference sequence). J was trimmed by 5 bases and V by 0 bases; bases with no gene match: 5. The CDR3: CASSLAGTGWDEQYF. The DNA of the CDR3 is TGTGCCAGCAGCTTAGCGGGGACAGGGTGGGACGAGCAGTACTTC.

The gene calls are TRBV6-2 or TRBV6-3 and TRBJ2-7; no firm D call. Looked up from germline, CDR1 is MNHEY and CDR2 is SVGEGT. The CDR3 extends over 13 amino acids. V dropped 6 bases and J dropped 3 bases, with 12 bases sitting between them. This chain's CDR3 is CASRPDIFYEQYV. The CDR3 DNA is TGTGCCAGCAGGCCTGACATCTTCTACGAGCAGTACGTC.

The J gene is TRBJ2-2, the V gene TRBV10-3, with TRBD1 matching 9 bases. The CDR3 loop spans 15 amino acids. Germline CDR1 ENHRY, CDR2 SYGVKD. V lost 5 bases to trimming and J lost 7 bases; unmatched junction nucleotides: 8. CDR3 DNA: TGTGCCATCAGTAACCGGGACAGGGAAAACGGGGAGCTGTTTTTT. Translated: CAISNRDRENGELFF.

The V and J genes are TRBV4-1 and TRBJ2-7; perhaps TRBD2 as D (5 bases). The V gene's germline CDR1 is MGHRA and CDR2 YSYEKL. This CDR3 region has 14 residues. Between the trimmed V and J ends, which lost 2 bases and 2 bases, there was a span of 10 bases. CDR3 sequence (DNA): TGCGCCAGCAGCCAACTAGCCTTGGCCTACGAGCAGTACTTC. Protein: CASSQLALAYEQYF.

This chain joins TRBV7-8 and TRBJ1-5, with D possibly being TRBD1 (6 bases). The germline V gene encodes CDR1 SGHVS and CDR2 FQNEAQ. This CDR3 contains 16 residues. Trimming took off 5 bases at V and 2 bases at J, with 16 bases between the two ends. CDR3 sequence reads: CASSLTGSPGNQPQHF. The DNA of the CDR3 is TGTGCCAGCAGCCTTACAGGGAGCCCAGGCAATCAGCCCCAGCATTTT.

The chain links TRBV28 to TRBJ1-1; 10 positions match TRBD1. J gave up 5 bases and V 7 bases, and 13 bases lay outside the gene matches. The CDR3 runs 16 residues. Germline lookup yields CDR1 MDHEN and CDR2 SYDVKM. The DNA for the CDR3 is TGTGCCAGCACCCCGACTTGGACAGGGGGTTTGACTGAAGCTTTCTTT. Translated: CASTPTWTGGLTEAFF.

The rearrangement uses TRBV3-1 (or the pseudogene TRBV3-2) and TRBJ2-6; D is uncertain. Germline V gene sequence: CDR1 LGHDT, CDR2 YNNKEL (reference sequence). This CDR3 region has 16 residues. Trimming removed 0 bases at V and 2 bases at J, with 8 bases between. The DNA for the CDR3 is TGTGCCAGCAGCCAAGATACGGTGGCTGGGGCCAACGTCCTGACTTTC. This sequence encodes CASSQDTVAGANVLTF.

As for this clone: Other DNA sequences in this sample translate to the same CDR3. The chain recombines TRBV7-9 with TRBJ1-1, with D maybe TRBD1 (6 bases). V gave up 2 bases and J gave up 7 bases, with 8 bases separating them. CDR3 length: 12 residues. The germline CDR1 and CDR2 sequences are SEHNR and FQNEAQ (reference sequence). DNA for the CDR3: TGTGCCAGCAGCTTACGGACAGTTGAAGCTTTCTTT. It translates to CASSLRTVEAFF. The full variable domain, rest sourced from reference TRBV7-9 and TRBJ1-1, is DTGVSQNPRHKITKRGQNVTFRCDPISEHNRLYWYRQTLGQGPEFLTYFQNEAQLEKSRLLSDRFSAERPKGSFSTLEIQRTEQGDSAMYLCASSLRTVEAFFGQGTRLTVV.

The rearrangement links TRBV6-5 to TRBJ1-2; the D gene is possibly TRBD1 (5 bases). The length of the CDR3 is 15 residues. Germline V gene data show CDR1 as MNHEY and CDR2 as SVGAGI. The ends were cut back, 6 bases at V and 2 bases at J, with 16 bases in the middle. The CDR3 region has the DNA TGTGCCAGCAGCATTGGACAATCGACCAACTATGGCTACACCTTC. As protein: CASSIGQSTNYGYTF.

The CDR3: CASSFSGSSYNEQFF. In DNA, the CDR3 is TGTGCCAGCAGCTTTAGCGGGAGCTCCTACAATGAGCAGTTCTTC. This rearrangement joins TRBV7-8 to TRBJ2-1; 9 bases map to TRBD2. The ends lost 3 bases at V and 0 bases at J; junction bases unmatched: 0. The CDR3 loop spans 15 amino acids. Germline V lookup: CDR1 SGHVS, CDR2 FQNEAQ.

This clone occurred once. The chain recombines TRBV27 with TRBJ1-1; possibly TRBD1 for D (5 bases). CDR1 is MNHEY and CDR2 is SMNVEV in the germline V gene (reference sequence). Trimming removed 8 bases from V and 5 bases from J, with 15 bases in between. The CDR3 totals 13 residues. In nucleotides, the CDR3 is TGTGCCAGCGGTAAGGCAGGGAGGACTGAAGCTTTCTTT. It specifies CASGKAGRTEAFF.

This chain connects TRBV7-2 to TRBJ2-5, with 16 bases identical to TRBD2. Germline V gives CDR1 SGHTA, CDR2 FQGNSA. With V trimmed by 1 base and J by 6 bases, 5 bases remained unmatched. This CDR3 spans 17 amino acids. DNA for the CDR3: TGTGCCAGCAGCTTAGTGGGACTAGCGGGAGGGCCGCAGACCCAGTACTTC. It translates to CASSLVGLAGGPQTQYF.

This chain joins TRBV28 and TRBJ2-7; the match to TRBD1 covers 7 bases. Germline assignment: CDR1 MDHEN and CDR2 SYDVKM. The CDR3 sequence is 13 residues long. V shed 7 bases and J 6 bases; nucleotides not matched to a gene: 9. The CDR3 nucleotides read TGTGCCAGCATTATTAAGGGGGCGGCCGAGCAGTACGTC. Translating gives CASIIKGAAEQYV.

The V and J genes are TRBV28 and TRBJ1-4; D is possibly TRBD1 (5 bases). V was cut by 6 bases and J by 2 bases, with 16 bases left in between. Germline lookup yields CDR1 MDHEN and CDR2 SYDVKM. The CDR3 has 16 amino acids. CDR3 region: CASSRERGVTNEKLFF. DNA of the CDR3: TGTGCCAGCAGCAGGGAAAGGGGTGTTACTAATGAAAAACTGTTTTTT.

V is TRBV10-3 and J is TRBJ2-7; D may be TRBD1 (5 bases). CDR1 and CDR2 (germline): ENHRY, SYGVKD. This CDR3 is 9 amino acids long. V was cut by 11 bases and J by 12 bases, with 14 bases left in between. CDR3 nucleotide sequence: TGTGCCGTCCAAACAGGTCCGTACGTC. Its protein is CAVQTGPYV.

This chain connects TRBV2 to TRBJ1-4, with 7 bases matching TRBD1. J lost 3 bases, V lost 6 bases, and 7 bases had no gene match. Germline V gene sequence: CDR1 SNHLY, CDR2 FYNNEI. This CDR3 region has 15 residues. This CDR3 is CASRGPGQPNEKLFF. The DNA for the CDR3 is TGTGCCAGCAGAGGACCGGGACAGCCTAATGAAAAACTGTTTTTT.

A word on this clone: Relative to the germline gene, one junction end is altered; a read error may explain this. The chain has TRBV5-1 and TRBJ2-1; TRBD2 matches at 7 bases. The germline V gene encodes CDR1 SGHRS and CDR2 YFSETQ. The CDR3 has 12 amino acids. The CDR3 reads CASSSLADSPLF. In DNA, the CDR3 is TGCGCCAGCAGCTCCCTAGCGGACTCCCCACTCTTC.

CDR3 sequence reads: CASSLLGASGNTIYF. DNA of the CDR3: TGTGCCAGCAGCTTACTGGGGGCATCTGGAAACACCATATATTTT. V is TRBV11-2 and J is TRBJ1-3; D is perhaps TRBD1 (6 bases). The V end was cut by 2 bases, the J end by 1 base, with 9 bases between. CDR1 is SGHAT, CDR2 FQNNGV, per germline. The CDR3 length is 15 residues.

The chain has TRBV5-5 and TRBJ1-5; 7 bases are shared with TRBD1. Trimming took 0 bases from V and 9 from J; bases not matched to a gene: 9. This CDR3 is 15 amino acids long. Germline CDR1 is SGHKS and CDR2 is YYEKEE (reference sequence). The CDR3 region has the DNA TGTGCCAGCAGCTTGGTAGGGGGCCCCATCCCGCCCCAGCATTTT. Its translation is CASSLVGGPIPPQHF.

This rearrangement joins TRBV5-1 to TRBJ2-5, with D tentatively TRBD1 (5 bases). Germline CDR1 reads SGHRS; CDR2 reads YFSETQ. The V and J ends lost 0 bases and 4 bases respectively, with 10 bases between them. This CDR3 comprises 14 residues. The DNA of the CDR3 is TGCGCCAGCAGCTTGGCCTTTGGGGCAGAGACCCAGTACTTC. As protein: CASSLAFGAETQYF.

This chain joins TRBV19 and TRBJ1-5, with D hard to call. The CDR3 covers 15 residues. The germline gives CDR1 LNHDA, CDR2 SQIVND (reference sequence). V gave up 1 base and J gave up 2 bases, with 9 bases separating them. CDR3 sequence (DNA): TGTGCCAGTAGTATAGCCCGGGGAGGCAATCAGCCCCAGCATTTT. Its protein product is CASSIARGGNQPQHF.

This rearrangement joins TRBV5-6 to TRBJ1-4, with 7 bases aligning to TRBD1. After removal of 4 bases from V and 0 bases from J, the junction contained 9 bases not matched to a gene. In germline, CDR1 is SGHDT, CDR2 YYEEEE. CDR3 length: 17 residues. This chain's CDR3 is CASSLGNGQATNEKLFF. For the CDR3, the DNA is TGTGCCAGCAGCCTCGGGAATGGACAGGCAACTAATGAAAAACTGTTTTTT.

For the CDR3, the DNA is TGTGCCAGCAGTGAAACTTTGACAGGGGCTCTTGGCTACACCTTC. Protein: CASSETLTGALGYTF. The chain uses TRBV6-1 and TRBJ1-2, with TRBD1 identical over 8 bases. The CDR3 covers 15 residues. Germline V CDR1 and CDR2: MNHNS, SASEGT. Trimming cost V 2 bases and J 7 bases; bases outside gene matches: 9.

The CDR3 sequence: CASSKSPNQPQHF. The CDR3 DNA reads TGTGCCAGCAGCAAAAGCCCCAATCAGCCCCAGCATTTT. J is TRBJ1-5 and V is TRBV7-9, with D unclear. The CDR3 loop spans 13 amino acids. Trimming shortened V by 5 bases and J by 3 bases, and 8 bases separated the two germline ends. Germline V gene data show CDR1 as SEHNR and CDR2 as FQNEAQ (reference sequence).

V usage is TRBV9 and J usage is TRBJ1-1; D unresolved. From germline, CDR1 is SGDLS and CDR2 YYNGEE. Trimming removed 0 bases from V and 2 bases from J, with 11 bases in between. This CDR3 region has 15 residues. CDR3 in DNA: TGTGCCAGCAGCGTAGCGGGTATGGGTAACACTGAAGCTTTCTTT. Its protein product is CASSVAGMGNTEAFF.

The chain links TRBV5-6 to TRBJ1-2, with TRBD1 matching over 8 bases. The CDR3 has 13 amino acids. Germline assignment: CDR1 SGHDT and CDR2 YYEEEE. The V segment lost 4 bases and the J segment 5 bases; nucleotides outside the gene matches: 4. The CDR3 nucleotides read TGTGCCAGCAGCGACAGACAGGGGTATGGCTACACCTTC. Translation gives CASSDRQGYGYTF.

The CDR3 sequence: CASRAGGKVAEAFF. The CDR3 nucleotides are TGTGCCAGCAGAGCGGGGGGGAAGGTGGCTGAAGCTTTCTTT. The chain is built from TRBV2 and TRBJ1-1, with a possible D match to TRBD1 (5 bases). Germline V lookup: CDR1 SNHLY, CDR2 FYNNEI. CDR3 size: 14 residues. Trimming cost V 6 bases and J 6 bases, with 17 bases left between them. Full variable domain (missing parts from reference TRBV2 and TRBJ1-1): EPEVTQTPSHQVTQMGQEVILRCVPISNHLYFYWYRQILGQKVEFLVSFYNNEISEKSEIFDDQFSVERPDGSNFTLKIRSTKLEDSAMYFCASRAGGKVAEAFFGQGTRLTVV.